Listed here is a single T cell receptor beta chain. The antigen it recognizes is unknown. No base-level quality is on record; no much larger clone is a single base apart. This entry is derived from a study of blood T cell repertoires in COVID-19 (dated by TCRdb to the early 2020s). The study in broad terms: Samples from collaborators originated in the United States, Italy and Spain and spanned both the acute and convalescent phases of COVID-19. The prospective study material was composed of cDNA or gDNA derived from T cells, B-cell-depleted T cells, or PBMCs. Deeply sampled blood TCRbeta repertoires from subjects exposed to, actively infected with, or recovered from COVID-19 were included in the dataset. The repertoires were released in a freely available public database intended as a resource for research on the immune response to SARS-CoV-2. The samples were drawn from two sources: the first 160 participants of the ongoing ImmuneRACE study, and 1,200 or so subjects contributed by 6 global collaborators. The sample metadata nearly always contained a de-identified subject ID, COVID-19 status, age in years and sex. Where HLA class I and class II types were available, the types were taken from metadata supplied by the sample provider, not from assay-based typing. Here is what the overall study found, with its caveats: The amount of clinical and demographic metadata varied by source and participant and was provided uncurated.

TCRbeta CDR3 regions were amplified from genomic DNA using the immunoSEQ Assay, a bias-controlled multiplex PCR. Per the original workflow: The number of nucleated cells in each sample was estimated by amplification of reference gene primers within the assay. To quantify the absolute abundance of each unique TCRbeta CDR3 rearrangement, sequence reads were collapsed and filtered. For each sample, productive Simpson clonality was calculated as the square root of Simpson's diversity index across productive rearrangements. The source is immuneACCESS, and TCRdb retained only in-frame sequences with V and J called. Part of the clones is not carried over; for the studies checked, unresolved V genes explain less than half of this, and the remainder is unexplained. That table is the source of V, J and clone size, and D and trimming were worked out from the DNA. The sample table lists under 250,000 clones, about four fifths of them with a count of one. The ten largest clones take up roughly 3.2% of the sample.

The CDR3 has 14 amino acids, counting the end cysteine and phenylalanine. The CDR3 DNA has 42 bases and is translated from base 1. V sheds 8 bases and J sheds 2 bases, leaving 15 bases between their ends. The germline V gene sets CDR1 to SNHLY and CDR2 to FYNNEI. Whole blood was collected in K2EDTA tubes by collaborating institutions according to the institutions' own protocols. Collaborator samples were shipped for TCRbeta analysis as frozen whole blood, isolated PBMCs, or DNA extracted from either sample type. The chain uses TRBV2 and TRBJ2-5; TRBD2 could be the D gene, as 5 bases match. Sequenced: peripheral blood. This clonotype was sampled from a woman between 18 and 30 years old with acute or convalescent COVID-19. The bases read TGTGCCAGCTGGGATAGAGCGGATCAAGAGACCCAGTACTTC. The encoded protein is CASWDRADQETQYF.